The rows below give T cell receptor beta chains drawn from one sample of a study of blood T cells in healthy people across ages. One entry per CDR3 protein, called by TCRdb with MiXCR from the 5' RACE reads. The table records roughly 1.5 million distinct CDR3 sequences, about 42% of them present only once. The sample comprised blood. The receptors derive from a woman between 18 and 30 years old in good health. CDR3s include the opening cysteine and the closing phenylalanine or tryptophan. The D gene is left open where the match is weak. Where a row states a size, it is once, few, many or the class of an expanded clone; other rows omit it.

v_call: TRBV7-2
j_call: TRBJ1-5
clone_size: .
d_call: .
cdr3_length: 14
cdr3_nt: TGTGCCAGCAGCTACGTGACAAGCAATCAGCCCCAGCATTTT
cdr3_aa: CASSYVTSNQPQHF

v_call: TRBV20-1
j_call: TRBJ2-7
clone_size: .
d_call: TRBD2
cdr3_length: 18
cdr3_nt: TGCAGTGCTAGAGATCTGTATCGGGGCGGGGGATCCTTCTACGAGCAGTACTTC
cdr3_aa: CSARDLYRGGGSFYEQYF

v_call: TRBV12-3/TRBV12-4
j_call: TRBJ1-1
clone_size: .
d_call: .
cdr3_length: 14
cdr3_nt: TGTGCCAGCAGTTTTGACGGGGTTTACACTGAAGCTTTCTTT
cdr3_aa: CASSFDGVYTEAFF

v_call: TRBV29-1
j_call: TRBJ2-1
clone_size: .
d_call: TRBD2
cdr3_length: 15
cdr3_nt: TGCAGCGTTGGCCCCTGGCGGGAGGCTCGCAATGAGCAGTTCTTC
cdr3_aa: CSVGPWREARNEQFF

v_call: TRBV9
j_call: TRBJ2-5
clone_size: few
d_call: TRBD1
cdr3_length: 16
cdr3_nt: TGTGCCAGCAGCGCCCGGGACAGAGTGTACCAAGAGACCCAGTACTTC
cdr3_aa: CASSARDRVYQETQYF

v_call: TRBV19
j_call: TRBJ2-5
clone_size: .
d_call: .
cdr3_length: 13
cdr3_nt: TGTGCCAGTAGTATAGCCCCTTACAATGAGCAGTACTTC
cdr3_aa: CASSIAPYNEQYF

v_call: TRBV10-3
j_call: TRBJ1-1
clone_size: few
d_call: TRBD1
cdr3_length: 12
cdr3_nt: TGTGCCACCATGACAGGGAACACTGAGGCTTTCTTT
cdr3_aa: CATMTGNTEAFF

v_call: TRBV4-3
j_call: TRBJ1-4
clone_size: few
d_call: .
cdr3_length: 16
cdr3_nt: TGCGCCAGCAGCTACCTCCTAACGGGCAACGGTGAAAAACTGTTTTTT
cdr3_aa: CASSYLLTGNGEKLFF

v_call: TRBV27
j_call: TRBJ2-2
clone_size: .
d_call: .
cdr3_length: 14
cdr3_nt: TGTGCCAGCAGTCCGAACTGGATCGCCGGGGAGCTGTTTTTT
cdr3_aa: CASSPNWIAGELFF

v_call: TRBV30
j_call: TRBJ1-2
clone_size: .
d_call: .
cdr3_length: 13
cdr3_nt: TGTGCCTGGAGTGTAAGAGGCGCGGATGGCTACACCTTC
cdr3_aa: CAWSVRGADGYTF

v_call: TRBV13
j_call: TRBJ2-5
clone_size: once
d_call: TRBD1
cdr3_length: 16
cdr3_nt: TGTGCCAGCAGTTTTATCGACAGGGTTTACCAAGAGACCCAGTACTTC
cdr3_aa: CASSFIDRVYQETQYF

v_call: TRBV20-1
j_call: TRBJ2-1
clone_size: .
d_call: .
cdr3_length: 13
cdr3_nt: TGCAGTTCTCCGGGATTCAGCTACAATGAGCAGTTCTTC
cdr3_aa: CSSPGFSYNEQFF

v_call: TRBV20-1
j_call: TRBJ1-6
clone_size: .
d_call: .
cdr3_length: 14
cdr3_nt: TGCAGTGCTAGATGGCAGGGGTCAGATTCACCCCCCCACTTT
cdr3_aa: CSARWQGSDSPPHF

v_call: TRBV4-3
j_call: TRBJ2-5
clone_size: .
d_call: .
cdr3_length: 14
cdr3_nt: TGCGCCAGCAGCCAGGATCGAAGGGGTGAGACCCAGTACTTC
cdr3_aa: CASSQDRRGETQYF